This TCR beta chain appears in the sequencing data of a study of OX40 agonist ivuxolimab in advanced cancers. Context from the whole study: Ivuxolimab, which targeted the costimulatory receptor OX40 (CD134), was an agonistic, fully human IgG2 monoclonal antibody. Peripheral TCRbeta sequencing aimed to test whether ivuxolimab altered TCR sequence diversity and caused clonal T-cell expansion. Of the approximately 50 dose-escalation patients, hepatocellular carcinoma was present in roughly 19, melanoma in some 15, renal cell carcinoma in 9 and head and neck cancer in 9. Three dose-escalation patients achieved partial responses, one with hepatocellular carcinoma and two with cutaneous melanoma. The monotherapy dose-escalation portion (N of about 49 patients) of the phase I ivuxolimab trial is reported in the paper. In the dose-escalation cohort, 75% to 85% of patients were male, and the mean age was approximately 60 years with a range of roughly 23 to 79. Intravenous ivuxolimab was administered to patients every 2 weeks at six dose levels: 0.01, 0.1, 0.3, 1.5, 3 and 10 mg/kg. Prior anti-PD-1, anti-PD-L1 or anti-CTLA-4 therapy was permitted, and checkpoint inhibitors had been received by approximately 39% of dose-escalation patients.

Trimming at the junction amounts to 7 bases on V and 9 bases on J, and the germline ends lie 10 bases apart. Measured from the cysteine to the phenylalanine, the CDR3 is 11 residues long. Just the 33-base CDR3 DNA is kept, in frame starting at base 1. Patients with a history of autoimmune disease or receiving systemic immunosuppression were excluded from the trial. Peripheral blood for TCR sequencing was collected from all dose cohorts at baseline, on cycle 4 day 1, and on cycle 7 day 1. The samples were drawn from a first-in-human, open-label, multicenter phase I dose-escalation trial of ivuxolimab. Adults with locally advanced or metastatic melanoma, renal cell carcinoma, hepatocellular carcinoma or head and neck squamous cell carcinoma were enrolled in the trial. CD4+ and CD8+ T cells were sorted separately from peripheral blood before TCR sequencing. Of note for this clone: Its antigen is not yet known. No much larger clone exists at a distance of one base, and base qualities are not known.

General conclusions and limits of the study: Clonal expansion of both CD4+ and CD8+ blood T cells was observed from baseline to week 6 at doses 0.1 to 3.0 mg/kg. On average, CD8+ T cells showed more expanded clones than CD4+ T cells after ivuxolimab. Low levels of normalized T-cell clonal expansion were also seen in some nonresponding patients. The antigen specificity of the clonally expanded peripheral T cells was not determined. In partial responders in the 0.1-3.0 mg/kg groups, normalized peripheral clonal expansion was found to be among the lowest, especially among CD8+ T cells.

Genomic DNA was isolated from the sorted cells so that the TCRbeta CDR3 region could be sequenced. TCRbeta CDR3 regions were sequenced using the immunoSEQ Assay. TCRdb stores this immuneACCESS table with in-frame sequences only. Part of the clones is absent; in the studies checked, under half of the shortfall reflects unresolved V genes, and no reason is known for the rest. The sample table records tens of thousands of clones; around 90% of these occur just once. The top ten constitute around 15% of the sample. This clonotype was obtained from an adult with an advanced solid tumor such as melanoma, head and neck, liver or kidney cancer. The sample was CD4+ or CD8+ T cells sorted from blood, taken in a trial of the OX40 agonist ivuxolimab. The V and J genes are TRBV23-1 and TRBJ2-1, with the identity of the D gene unclear. TRBV23-1 is an open reading frame, and its role is uncertain. In nucleotides, the sequence is TGCGCCAGCACTGGCTCCGGTGAGCAGTTCTTC. Its product reads: CASTGSGEQFF.